The clone carrying this TCR beta chain was picked up many times. These data originate in a study of T-cell reconstitution after alpha-beta-depleted transplantation in children. CDR3 length equals 16 residues. Trimming removed 3 bases at V and 2 bases at J, with 13 bases between. Germline V gives CDR1 KGHDR, CDR2 SFDVKD. Preparing the TCRbeta library involved the use of unique molecular identifiers. One entry per CDR3 protein results from TCRdb running MiXCR on the PCR reads. The sample has over 450,000 distinct CDR3 sequences; under 12% are singletons. The clonotype was recovered from a child younger than 10 with inherited bone marrow failure, due to receive a stem cell transplant. Sequencing was performed on PBMCs, taken before TCRalphabeta/CD19-depleted stem cell transplant. The chain combines TRBV24-1 with TRBJ2-1; D is perhaps TRBD1 (6 bases). The CDR3 sequence: CATSDRGRGPYNEQFF. In DNA, the CDR3 is TGTGCCACCAGTGATAGGGGCAGGGGCCCCTACAATGAGCAGTTCTTC.